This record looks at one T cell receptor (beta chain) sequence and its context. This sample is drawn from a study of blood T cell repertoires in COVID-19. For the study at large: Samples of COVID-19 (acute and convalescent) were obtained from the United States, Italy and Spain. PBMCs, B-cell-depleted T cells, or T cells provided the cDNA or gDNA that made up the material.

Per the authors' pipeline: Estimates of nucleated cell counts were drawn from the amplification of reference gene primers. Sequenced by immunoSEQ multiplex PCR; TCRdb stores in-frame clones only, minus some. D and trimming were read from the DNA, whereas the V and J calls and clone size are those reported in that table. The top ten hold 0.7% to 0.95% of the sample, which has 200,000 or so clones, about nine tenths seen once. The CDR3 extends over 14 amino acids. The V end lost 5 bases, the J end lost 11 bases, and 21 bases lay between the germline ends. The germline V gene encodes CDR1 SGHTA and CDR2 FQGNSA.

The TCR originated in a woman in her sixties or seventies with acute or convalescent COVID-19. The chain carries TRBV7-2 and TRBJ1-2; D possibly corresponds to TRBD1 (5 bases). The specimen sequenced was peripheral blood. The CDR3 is CASSTQRGGPAYTF. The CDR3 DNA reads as TGTGCCAGCAGCACGCAACGCGGGGGACCGGCATACACCTTC. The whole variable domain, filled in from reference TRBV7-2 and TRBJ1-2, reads GAGVSQSPSNKVTEKGKDVELRCDPISGHTALYWYRQSLGQGLEFLIYFQGNSAPDKSGLPSDRFSAERTGGSVSTLTIQRTQQEDSAVYLCASSTQRGGPAYTFGSGTRLTVV.